One and the same sample provided the 23 T cell receptor beta chains below, sequenced in a study of blood T cells in healthy people across ages. The use of a sample-barcoded 5' primer and a J-beta primer mix characterized a second PCR of about 6 to 12 cycles. Each CDR3 protein gets one entry after TCRdb re-called the 5' RACE reads with MiXCR. Of about 1.5 million distinct CDR3 sequences in the sample, 35% to 45% are singletons; the top ten hold approximately 4.1%. The sample comprised blood. The source of these receptors is a woman aged 18-29 years in good health.

The chain recombines TRBV7-2 with TRBJ2-5; D unclear. The germline CDR1 and CDR2 sequences are SGHTA and FQGNSA. V gave up 2 bases and J gave up 1 base, with 11 bases separating them. This CDR3 contains 15 residues. The DNA for the CDR3 is TGTGCCAGCAGCTTATCTTGGGCGGCCCAAGAGACCCAGTACTTC. Translated: CASSLSWAAQETQYF.

The rearrangement uses TRBV20-1 and TRBJ1-2; D is perhaps TRBD1 (6 bases). The CDR3 has 15 amino acids. V was pared by 2 bases and J by 6 bases, with 19 bases between. Germline V gene lookup returns CDR1 DFQATT and CDR2 SNEGSKA (reference sequence). CDR3 region: CSARPSTNRADGYTF. The DNA of the CDR3 is TGCAGTGCTAGACCTTCCACGAACAGGGCGGATGGCTACACCTTC.

The chain is built from TRBV6-5 and TRBJ2-3; tentative D call: TRBD1 (7 bases). V was cut by 6 bases and J by 5 bases, with 12 bases left in between. CDR1 is MNHEY and CDR2 is SVGAGI in the germline V gene. The CDR3 has 13 amino acids. The CDR3 nucleotides are TGTGCCAGCAGGGAGGGGGCGGAAGATACGCAGTATTTT. Its translation: CASREGAEDTQYF.

This rearrangement joins TRBV27 to TRBJ2-1, with 8 bases lining up with TRBD2. The CDR3 sequence is 15 residues long. The germline V gene has CDR1 MNHEY and CDR2 SMNVEV (reference sequence). The J segment lost 3 bases and the V segment lost 9 bases, leaving 10 bases of the junction unmatched. The CDR3 reads CASRAGAAFYNEQFF. The DNA of the CDR3 is TGTGCCAGTCGAGCGGGAGCGGCCTTCTACAATGAGCAGTTCTTC.

The chain links TRBV7-6 to TRBJ2-5; possibly TRBD2 for D (6 bases). V gave up 0 bases and J gave up 5 bases, with 16 bases separating them. The CDR3 covers 16 residues. Germline values: CDR1 SGHVS, CDR2 FNYEAQ. CDR3: CASSLAWASVPETQYF. The CDR3 DNA reads as TGTGCCAGCAGCTTAGCTTGGGCTAGCGTTCCCGAGACCCAGTACTTC.

This clonotype has only a few counts. This sequence joins TRBV7-8 and TRBJ1-2; a possible D gene is TRBD1 (6 bases). The V gene's germline CDR1 is SGHVS and CDR2 FQNEAQ. The ends were cut back, 3 bases at V and 7 bases at J, with 15 bases in the middle. The CDR3 consists of 14 residues. This CDR3 reads CASSFGGPSGGYTF. DNA of the CDR3: TGTGCCAGCAGCTTTGGGGGGCCAAGCGGTGGCTACACCTTC.

Here the CDR3 reads CAISLLKARDSSYEQYF. Here the CDR3 DNA reads TGTGCCATCAGCCTACTGAAGGCCCGGGACTCCTCCTACGAGCAGTACTTC. This chain links TRBV10-3 with TRBJ2-7; D may be TRBD2 (6 bases). The CDR3 totals 17 residues. Germline V CDR1 and CDR2: ENHRY, SYGVKD. V was shortened by 6 bases and J by 0 bases, with 21 bases between the two germline ends.

This clonotype was seen just once. The rearrangement uses TRBV20-1 and TRBJ2-1; TRBD1 or TRBD2 may be the D gene (6 bases each). Judging by the DNA end, TRBJ2-7 fits better; the J call may be wrong. Per germline, CDR1 DFQATT and CDR2 SNEGSKA (reference sequence). CDR3 length: 12 amino acids. The CDR3 DNA is TGCAGTGCTAGGCGGGACAACAATGAGCAGTACTTC. It is translated as CSARRDNNEQYF.

J is TRBJ1-1 and V is TRBV4-1; no clear D. Germline V CDR1 and CDR2: MGHRA, YSYEKL. The ends were cut back, 1 base at V and 6 bases at J, with 12 bases in the middle. This CDR3 is 14 amino acids long. The CDR3, as DNA: TGCGCCAGCAGCCAAGCCATGGGTAATGCTGAAGCTTTCTTT. Its translation: CASSQAMGNAEAFF.

In this sample, this clonotype turned up a few times. The rearrangement links TRBV5-4 to TRBJ1-1, with D unclear. Trimming took off 6 bases at V and 7 bases at J, with 16 bases between the two ends. This CDR3 contains 13 residues. In germline, CDR1 is SGHNT, CDR2 YYREEE (reference sequence). This CDR3 is CASTPTGRDEAFF. DNA for the CDR3: TGTGCCAGCACTCCGACTGGGAGGGATGAAGCTTTCTTT.

The DNA of the CDR3 is TGCAGTGCTAAAGGGATCCAAGGCGAGCAGTACTTC. Translating gives CSAKGIQGEQYF. The chain carries TRBV20-1 and TRBJ2-7; D is ambiguous. Germline V CDR1 and CDR2: DFQATT, SNEGSKA (reference sequence). The length of the CDR3 is 12 residues. V lost 4 bases and J lost 6, with 13 bases in between.

This clonotype was observed a few times. The chain has TRBV9 and TRBJ2-1; D call uncertain. CDR3 size: 16 residues. Germline V gives CDR1 SGDLS, CDR2 YYNGEE. Trimming took 3 bases from V and 5 from J, leaving 18 bases between them. The CDR3 nucleotides read TGTGCCAGCAGCGAAGGTGCTCCGCTGGCCCACAATGAGCAGTTCTTC. This sequence encodes CASSEGAPLAHNEQFF.

This clonotype was counted only a few times. CDR3 sequence: CSASGDFYYEQYF. The CDR3 DNA sequence: TGCAGTGCTAGTGGGGACTTCTACTACGAGCAGTACTTC. This sequence joins TRBV20-1 and TRBJ2-7, with D tentatively TRBD2 (6 bases). The CDR3 is made up of 13 amino acids. The germline V gene has CDR1 DFQATT and CDR2 SNEGSKA (reference sequence). The V and J ends lost 3 bases and 3 bases respectively, with 12 bases between them.

This clonotype was recorded a few times. This chain links TRBV20-1 with TRBJ2-4, with D perhaps matching TRBD1 (7 bases). The end of the DNA fits TRBJ2-7 better, so the J call may be wrong. The CDR3 has 14 amino acids. From germline, CDR1 is DFQATT and CDR2 SNEGSKA (reference sequence). As DNA, the CDR3 is TGCAGTGCTTACCCGGGAGCAGGGGGTTACGAGCAGTACTTC. Translation gives CSAYPGAGGYEQYF.

This clonotype was observed a handful of times. The chain employs TRBV4-1 and TRBJ2-1; TRBD2 matches 10 bases. CDR1 and CDR2 (germline): MGHRA, YSYEKL. The CDR3 has 15 amino acids. The ends lost 4 bases at V and 10 bases at J; junction bases unmatched: 10. CDR3 DNA: TGCGCCAGCAGCCGGGGACTAGCGTTTGATGCGGAGCAGTTCTTC. It specifies CASSRGLAFDAEQFF.

A few counts support this clonotype. V usage is TRBV6-1 and J usage is TRBJ1-5; no clear D gene. Germline V CDR1 and CDR2: MNHNS, SASEGT. The length of the CDR3 is 16 residues. V lost 5 bases, J lost 1 base, and 15 bases lay in between. For the CDR3, the DNA is TGTGCCAGCAGTCCTACGAGACAATCCAGCAATCAGCCCCAGCATTTT. This sequence encodes CASSPTRQSSNQPQHF.

The chain joins TRBV7-2 to TRBJ2-3; 7 bases agree with TRBD2. CDR1 is SGHTA, CDR2 FQGNSA, per germline. The trim removed 1 base at V and 1 base at J, leaving 11 bases unmatched. The CDR3 is made up of 18 amino acids. CDR3 loop: CASSLGPRGGRGTDTQYF. The CDR3 nucleotides are TGTGCCAGCAGCTTAGGCCCTCGGGGCGGGAGAGGCACAGATACGCAGTATTTT.

This clonotype has a handful of counts. This sequence joins TRBV7-6 and TRBJ1-4, with D unresolved. Germline V lookup: CDR1 SGHVS, CDR2 FNYEAQ. The CDR3 runs 13 residues. Between the trimmed V and J ends, which lost 0 bases and 6 bases, there was a span of 5 bases. The DNA of the CDR3 is TGTGCCAGCAGCTTAGCGGCACATGAAAAACTGTTTTTT. Translation: CASSLAAHEKLFF.

CDR3 residues: CASSRIVVGKNIQYF. Here the CDR3 DNA reads TGCGCCAGCAGCCGCATAGTTGTGGGCAAAAACATTCAGTACTTC. This chain joins TRBV4-1 and TRBJ2-4, with no clear D. Germline V gene data show CDR1 as MGHRA and CDR2 as YSYEKL. Trimming left V 4 bases short and J 3 bases short, with 13 bases between. The length of the CDR3 is 15 residues.

This clonotype was picked up a small number of times. This rearrangement joins TRBV24-1 to TRBJ1-1; D is unresolved. Trimming took off 4 bases at V and 1 base at J, with 6 bases between the two ends. The CDR3 spans 13 residues. Germline V gives CDR1 KGHDR, CDR2 SFDVKD. CDR3 nucleotides: TGTGCCACCAGTGAGTCAGCGAACACTGAAGCTTTCTTT. This sequence encodes CATSESANTEAFF.

This rearrangement joins TRBV5-1 to TRBJ1-2; D is unclear. V dropped 5 bases and J dropped 0 bases, with 8 bases sitting between them. CDR3 size: 13 residues. Germline values: CDR1 SGHRS, CDR2 YFSETQ. The CDR3 region is CASRYGSNYGYTF. The CDR3 DNA reads as TGCGCCAGCAGATACGGGTCTAACTATGGCTACACCTTC.

V is TRBV21-1 and J is TRBJ2-2; the table names TRBD1, a call not compared with the DNA. TRBV21-1 is a known pseudogene. This CDR3 spans 17 amino acids. CDR3 sequence reads: CASSKGGRGANTGELFF. The CDR3 DNA is TGTGCCAGCAGCAAAGGGGGCAGGGGAGCGAACACCGGGGAGCTGTTTTTT.

This chain connects TRBV3-1 to TRBJ2-1, with 13 bases identical to TRBD2. Germline-derived CDR1 and CDR2 are LGHDT and YNNKEL (reference sequence). There are 15 residues in the CDR3. V lost 6 bases, J lost 6 bases, and 5 bases stayed unmatched. The CDR3 DNA is TGTGCCAGCAGGAGGACTAGCGGGGGACTCAATGAGCAGTTCTTC. It encodes CASRRTSGGLNEQFF.